One and the same sample provided the 27 T cell receptor beta chains below, sequenced in a study of neoadjuvant anti-PD-1 for oral cavity cancer. Indicated time point: after neoadjuvant nivolumab, at surgical resection. Here immunoSEQ multiplex PCR was the method, and the copy in TCRdb shows in-frame clones only, minus some. Among 11,000 to 15,000 clones listed, approximately 73% were seen once. Sequenced here: PBMCs, sampled after nivolumab (anti-PD-1) treatment. The receptors come from a person between 40 and 80 years old with oral cavity squamous cell carcinoma.

CDR3 in amino acids: CASSHSLRGRGNTIYF. The CDR3 nucleotides are TGTGCCAGCAGCCATTCCCTGCGGGGGCGGGGAAACACCATATATTTT. The genes are TRBV4-2 and TRBJ1-3; TRBD1 is a possible D gene (6 bases). This CDR3 has 16 amino acids. Trimming stripped 3 bases from V and 4 bases from J, with 16 bases between. The germline V gene has CDR1 LGHNA and CDR2 YNFKEQ.

V usage is TRBV7-6 and J usage is TRBJ2-7; D unclear. V lost 1 base and J lost 2, with 12 bases in between. CDR3 length: 15 residues. Germline lookup yields CDR1 SGHVS and CDR2 FNYEAQ. This CDR3 reads CASSLGPRQPYEQYF. The CDR3 DNA reads as TGTGCCAGCAGCTTAGGGCCCCGGCAGCCCTACGAGCAGTACTTC.

V and J are TRBV2 and TRBJ1-1; D gene unclear. From germline, CDR1 is SNHLY and CDR2 FYNNEI. Trimming left V 7 bases short and J 2 bases short, with 2 bases between. The CDR3 consists of 10 residues. The CDR3 here is CASTNTEAFF. The CDR3 nucleotides are TGTGCCAGCACCAACACTGAAGCTTTCTTT.

The gene calls are TRBV4-1 and TRBJ1-4; D is unresolved. V lost 2 bases and J 8 bases, leaving 12 bases between the germline ends. Germline V gene lookup returns CDR1 MGHRA and CDR2 YSYEKL. The CDR3 extends over 14 amino acids. CDR3 nucleotide sequence: TGCGCCAGCAGCCAACCGGGATGGCGGGAAAAACTGTTTTTT. Translated: CASSQPGWREKLFF.

J is TRBJ2-3 and V is TRBV6-4; TRBD2 aligns across 7 bases. CDR1 and CDR2 (germline): MRHNA, SNTAGT. The ends lost 8 bases at V and 0 bases at J; junction bases unmatched: 2. This CDR3 has 13 residues. The CDR3 here is CASSGGSTDTQYF. The CDR3 nucleotides read TGTGCCAGCTCGGGGGGTAGCACAGATACGCAGTATTTT.

The chain combines TRBV19 with TRBJ2-2; D gene unclear. Trimming left V 8 bases short and J 4 bases short, with 14 bases between. Germline-derived CDR1 and CDR2 are LNHDA and SQIVND (reference sequence). This CDR3 comprises 14 residues. DNA of the CDR3: TGTGCCAGTTCTGACTGGAGCCTCACCGGGGAGCTGTTTTTT. Translating gives CASSDWSLTGELFF.

The CDR3 loop is CAWSVRGGPGSQPQHF. The CDR3, as DNA: TGTGCCTGGAGTGTAAGGGGCGGGCCCGGCAGTCAGCCCCAGCATTTT. V and J are TRBV30 and TRBJ1-5, with D possibly TRBD1 on 5 matching bases. CDR3 size: 16 residues. Germline lookup yields CDR1 GTSNPN and CDR2 SVGIG (reference sequence). V was cut by 0 bases and J by 6 bases, with 18 bases left in between.

This chain uses TRBV9 with TRBJ2-7; 9 nucleotides align to TRBD1. V lost 3 bases to trimming and J lost 4 bases; unmatched junction nucleotides: 8. Germline values: CDR1 SGDLS, CDR2 YYNGEE. This CDR3 region has 15 residues. The CDR3 loop is CASSARTGVEYEQYF. Written as DNA, the CDR3 is TGTGCCAGCAGCGCGCGGACAGGGGTCGAGTACGAGCAGTACTTC.

V gene TRBV19 combines with J gene TRBJ1-2; D is uncertain. This CDR3 is built from 15 residues. V gave up 5 bases and J gave up 3 bases, with 16 bases separating them. The germline V gene encodes CDR1 LNHDA and CDR2 SQIVND (reference sequence). In nucleotides, the CDR3 is TGTGCCAGTAGTGGCTCGCGGGAGTTTGACTATGGCTACACCTTC. As protein: CASSGSREFDYGYTF.

The V and J genes are TRBV7-2 and TRBJ1-5; D remains unclear. There are 15 residues in the CDR3. The V gene lost 5 bases and the J gene lost 3 bases, with 14 bases spanning the gap. Looked up from germline, CDR1 is SGHTA and CDR2 is FQGNSA. The CDR3 region has the DNA TGTGCCAGCAGCCCGAGGTTTGGGTCCAATCAGCCCCAGCATTTT. It codes for CASSPRFGSNQPQHF.

The rearrangement links TRBV28 to TRBJ2-7, with 7 bases aligning to TRBD2. The CDR3 loop spans 13 amino acids. Germline CDR1 is MDHEN and CDR2 is SYDVKM. The trim removed 8 bases at V and 6 bases at J, leaving 10 bases unmatched. In nucleotides, the CDR3 is TGTGCCAGCGGCGGCGGGAGTTCCGGCGAGCAGTACTTC. Its protein product is CASGGGSSGEQYF. Full variable domain (outside the CDR3, taken from reference TRBV28 and TRBJ2-7): DVKVTQSSRYLVKRTGEKVFLECVQDMDHENMFWYRQDPGLGLRLIYFSYDVKMKEKGDIPEGYSVSREKKERFSLILESASTNQTSMYLCASGGGSSGEQYFGPGTRLTVT.

The rearrangement links TRBV7-3 to TRBJ1-5; D is unclear. CDR3 size: 13 residues. Germline assignment: CDR1 SGHTA and CDR2 FQGTGA. V was pared by 5 bases and J by 4 bases, with 9 bases between. CDR3 nucleotides: TGTGCCAGCAGCCAAGGGCATAATCAGCCCCAGCATTTT. Translated: CASSQGHNQPQHF.

In DNA form, the CDR3 reads TGCGCCAGCAGGTACAGGGCGGGGGTTTACCTTGAGCAGTTCTTC. Residues: CASRYRAGVYLEQFF. The J gene is TRBJ2-1, the V gene TRBV5-1, with D perhaps TRBD2 (7 bases). The CDR3 has 15 residues. Germline V CDR1 and CDR2: SGHRS, YFSETQ. V was cut by 5 bases and J by 9 bases, with 21 bases left in between.

The rearrangement joins TRBV6-4 to TRBJ2-3; TRBD2 matches 7 bases. The CDR3 is made up of 14 amino acids. Germline loops: CDR1 MRHNA, CDR2 SNTAGT. V gave up 3 bases and J gave up 5 bases; unmatched junction bases: 5. This chain's CDR3 is CASSEASGRDTQYF. In DNA form, the CDR3 reads TGTGCCAGCAGTGAGGCTAGCGGAAGAGATACGCAGTATTTT.

The gene calls are TRBV28 and TRBJ1-2; D gene uncertain. CDR3 length equals 12 residues. With 6 bases removed from V and 4 bases from J, the gap between germline ends came to 9 bases. Germline V CDR1 and CDR2: MDHEN, SYDVKM. The DNA for the CDR3 is TGTGCCAGCAGCGAACAAGGCTATGGCTACACCTTC. It specifies CASSEQGYGYTF.

The rearrangement uses TRBV11-1 and TRBJ2-7; D gene ambiguous. Germline V gene sequence: CDR1 SGHAT, CDR2 FQDESV (reference sequence). With 4 bases removed from V and 3 bases from J, the gap between germline ends came to 10 bases. The CDR3 has 13 amino acids. This CDR3 reads CASSSQKFYEQYF. The CDR3, as DNA: TGTGCCAGCAGCTCCCAAAAATTCTACGAGCAGTACTTC.

The rearrangement joins TRBV2 to TRBJ2-1; D uncertain. V gave up 7 bases and J gave up 1 base, with 11 bases separating them. This CDR3 is built from 14 residues. Germline values: CDR1 SNHLY, CDR2 FYNNEI. The CDR3 DNA follows: TGTGCCAGCATAACAGTTAATTCCTACAATGAGCAGTTCTTC. Amino acid sequence: CASITVNSYNEQFF.

This clone was detected only once. The chain uses TRBV2 and TRBJ2-3; 8 bases align to TRBD2. This CDR3 comprises 15 residues. V was pared by 1 base and J by 2 bases, with 2 bases of the junction left unmatched. Germline V gene sequence: CDR1 SNHLY, CDR2 FYNNEI. DNA for the CDR3: TGTGCCAGCAGTGAAGGTGGACTAGCCACAGATACGCAGTATTTT. Amino acid sequence: CASSEGGLATDTQYF.

This clone has a handful of counts. An end of the junction does not agree with germline; a read error may underlie this. J is TRBJ1-3 and V is TRBV5-1; D is possibly TRBD1 (6 bases). The CDR3 contains 16 residues. Germline loops: CDR1 SGHRS, CDR2 YFSETQ. DNA of the CDR3: TGCGCCAGCCGCTTAGGGGGGGGTTCCTCTGGAAACACCATATATTTT. Its translation: CASRLGGGSSGNTIYF.

This chain uses TRBV6-5 with TRBJ2-7, with TRBD1 as a possible D gene (5 bases). This CDR3 has 15 residues. Looked up from germline, CDR1 is MNHEY and CDR2 is SVGAGI. Trimming shortened V by 0 bases and J by 5 bases, and 14 bases separated the two germline ends. The CDR3 sequence is CASSYSNRFEDEQYF. The CDR3 nucleotides read TGTGCCAGCAGTTACTCGAACAGGTTCGAGGACGAGCAGTACTTC.

The J gene is TRBJ2-7, the V gene TRBV9; 9 bases are a match to TRBD1. Germline CDR1 and CDR2: SGDLS and YYNGEE. The J segment lost 6 bases and the V segment lost 2 bases, leaving 6 bases of the junction unmatched. The CDR3 is 14 residues long. The CDR3 nucleotides read TGTGCCAGCAGCGTCCGGACAGGGGACGTCGAGCAGTACTTC. Its translation is CASSVRTGDVEQYF.

This clone appeared a few times. This sequence joins TRBV10-3 and TRBJ1-3, with D perhaps TRBD1 (5 bases). Germline CDR1 is ENHRY and CDR2 is SYGVKD. CDR3 length equals 14 residues. V lost 6 bases to trimming and J lost 0 bases, with 9 bases between them. The DNA for the CDR3 is TGTGCCATCAGACAGGAAAACTCTGGAAACACCATATATTTT. This translates into CAIRQENSGNTIYF.

The chain is built from TRBV11-2 and TRBJ2-5; 7 bases are shared with TRBD2. Germline CDR1 SGHAT, CDR2 FQNNGV. There are 17 residues in the CDR3. The trim removed 5 bases at V and 5 bases at J, leaving 17 bases unmatched. CDR3 amino acids: CASSRRRTRLRAETQYF. The DNA for the CDR3 is TGTGCCAGCAGCCGCAGACGGACTAGGCTCCGTGCGGAGACCCAGTACTTC.

The J gene is TRBJ1-4, the V gene TRBV5-6; 7 bases are shared with TRBD1. After removal of 4 bases from V and 3 bases from J, the junction contained 6 bases not matched to a gene. The CDR3 contains 15 residues. Germline CDR1 reads SGHDT; CDR2 reads YYEEEE. The DNA for the CDR3 is TGTGCCAGCAGCAACCTGGGACAGCCTAATGAAAAACTGTTTTTT. Amino acid sequence: CASSNLGQPNEKLFF.

This chain connects TRBV5-4 to TRBJ2-3, with D perhaps matching TRBD1 (6 bases). This CDR3 is built from 15 residues. V was clipped by 3 bases and J by 4 bases, with 15 bases between them. Germline-derived CDR1 and CDR2 are SGHNT and YYREEE (reference sequence). CDR3 bases: TGTGCCAGCAGCTCTAAATCTGGACAGCCAGATACGCAGTATTTT. Protein sequence: CASSSKSGQPDTQYF.

This chain links TRBV5-1 with TRBJ1-4; 8 bases match TRBD1. The germline V gene has CDR1 SGHRS and CDR2 YFSETQ. The CDR3 covers 15 residues. The J segment lost 3 bases and the V segment lost 6 bases, leaving 7 bases of the junction unmatched. CDR3 bases: TGCGCCAGCAAATCCCAGGGGGCGGCTAATGAAAAACTGTTTTTT. This codes for CASKSQGAANEKLFF.

The chain employs TRBV2 and TRBJ2-7; D is undetermined. This CDR3 has 10 residues. Germline CDR1 SNHLY, CDR2 FYNNEI. Trimming removed 6 bases from V and 2 bases from J, with 2 bases in between. The CDR3 bases are TGTGCCAGCAGCGCCTACGAGCAGTACTTC. This translates into CASSAYEQYF.